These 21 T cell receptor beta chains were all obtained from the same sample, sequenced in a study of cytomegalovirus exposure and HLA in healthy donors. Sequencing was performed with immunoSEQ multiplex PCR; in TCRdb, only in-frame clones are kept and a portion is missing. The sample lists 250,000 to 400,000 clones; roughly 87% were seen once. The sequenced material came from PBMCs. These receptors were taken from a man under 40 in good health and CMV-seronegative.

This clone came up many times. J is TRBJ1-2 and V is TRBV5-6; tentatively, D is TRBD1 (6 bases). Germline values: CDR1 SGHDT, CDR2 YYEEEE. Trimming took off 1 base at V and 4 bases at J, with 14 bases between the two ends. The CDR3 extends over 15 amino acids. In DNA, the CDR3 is TGTGCCAGCAGCTTGCCCATACAACAGGGCTATGGCTACACCTTC. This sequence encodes CASSLPIQQGYGYTF.

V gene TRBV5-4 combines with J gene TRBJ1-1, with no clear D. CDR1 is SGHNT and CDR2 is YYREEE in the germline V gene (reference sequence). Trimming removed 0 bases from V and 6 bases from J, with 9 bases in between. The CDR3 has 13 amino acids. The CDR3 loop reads CASSLGGQSEAFF. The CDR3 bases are TGTGCCAGCAGCTTGGGTGGCCAGTCTGAAGCTTTCTTT.

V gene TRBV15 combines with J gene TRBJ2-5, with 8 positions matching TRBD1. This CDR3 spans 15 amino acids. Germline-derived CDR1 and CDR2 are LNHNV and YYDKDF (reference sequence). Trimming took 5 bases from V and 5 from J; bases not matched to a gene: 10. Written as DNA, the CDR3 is TGTGCCACCAGCCCGGACAGGGTAAAGGGGGAGACCCAGTACTTC. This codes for CATSPDRVKGETQYF.

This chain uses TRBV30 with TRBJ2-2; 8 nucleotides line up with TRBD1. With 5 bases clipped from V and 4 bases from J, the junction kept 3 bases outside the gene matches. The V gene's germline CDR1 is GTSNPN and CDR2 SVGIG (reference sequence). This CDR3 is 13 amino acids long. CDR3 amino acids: CAWGQGTTGELFF. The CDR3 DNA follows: TGTGCCTGGGGACAGGGAACCACCGGGGAGCTGTTTTTT.

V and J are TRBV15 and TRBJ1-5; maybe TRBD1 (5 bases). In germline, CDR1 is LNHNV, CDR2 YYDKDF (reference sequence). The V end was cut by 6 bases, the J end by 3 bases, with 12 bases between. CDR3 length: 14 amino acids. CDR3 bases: TGTGCCACCAGACAGGACGGTAACAATCAGCCCCAGCATTTT. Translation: CATRQDGNNQPQHF.

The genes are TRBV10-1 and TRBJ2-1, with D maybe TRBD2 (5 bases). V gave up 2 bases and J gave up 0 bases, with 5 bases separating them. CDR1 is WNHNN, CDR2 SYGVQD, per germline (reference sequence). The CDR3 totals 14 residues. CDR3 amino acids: CASSEAGSYNEQFF. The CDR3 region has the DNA TGCGCCAGCAGTGAGGCGGGCTCCTACAATGAGCAGTTCTTC.

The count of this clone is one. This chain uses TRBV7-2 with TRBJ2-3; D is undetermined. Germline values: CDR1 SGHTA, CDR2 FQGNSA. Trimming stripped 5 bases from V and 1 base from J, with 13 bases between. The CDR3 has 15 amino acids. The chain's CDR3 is CASSRRSARTDTQYF. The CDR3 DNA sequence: TGTGCCAGCAGCCGAAGAAGCGCGCGCACAGATACGCAGTATTTT.

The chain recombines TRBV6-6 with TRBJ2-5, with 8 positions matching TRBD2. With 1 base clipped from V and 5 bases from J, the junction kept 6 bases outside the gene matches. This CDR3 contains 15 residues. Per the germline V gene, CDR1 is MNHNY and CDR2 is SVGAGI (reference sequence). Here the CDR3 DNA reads TGTGCCAGCAGTTACTTCGGGGGGGCCGGTGAGACCCAGTACTTC. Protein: CASSYFGGAGETQYF.

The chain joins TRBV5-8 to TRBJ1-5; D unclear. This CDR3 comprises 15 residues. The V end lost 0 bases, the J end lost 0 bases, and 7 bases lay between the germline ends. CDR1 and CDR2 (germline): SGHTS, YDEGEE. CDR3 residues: CASSLGTDSNQPQHF. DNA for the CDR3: TGTGCCAGCAGCTTGGGTACAGATAGCAATCAGCCCCAGCATTTT.

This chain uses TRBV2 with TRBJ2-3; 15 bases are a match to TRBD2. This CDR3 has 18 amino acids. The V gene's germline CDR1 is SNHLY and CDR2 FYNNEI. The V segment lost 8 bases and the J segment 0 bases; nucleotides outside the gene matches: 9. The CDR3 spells CASSRGLAGGQSTDTQYF. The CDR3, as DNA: TGTGCCAGCTCCAGGGGACTAGCGGGGGGCCAGAGCACAGATACGCAGTATTTT.

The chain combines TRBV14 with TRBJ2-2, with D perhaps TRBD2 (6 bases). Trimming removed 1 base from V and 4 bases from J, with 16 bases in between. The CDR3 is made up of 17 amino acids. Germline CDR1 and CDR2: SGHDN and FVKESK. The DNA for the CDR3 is TGTGCCAGCAGCCAAGGGGGCAGGGAGGTGCGCACCGGGGAGCTGTTTTTT. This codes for CASSQGGREVRTGELFF.

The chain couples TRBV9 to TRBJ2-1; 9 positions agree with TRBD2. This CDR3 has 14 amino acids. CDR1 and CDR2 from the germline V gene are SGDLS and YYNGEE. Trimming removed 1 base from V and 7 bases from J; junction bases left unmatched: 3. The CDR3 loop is CASSVSGGPNEQFF. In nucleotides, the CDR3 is TGTGCCAGCAGCGTAAGCGGGGGGCCGAATGAGCAGTTCTTC.

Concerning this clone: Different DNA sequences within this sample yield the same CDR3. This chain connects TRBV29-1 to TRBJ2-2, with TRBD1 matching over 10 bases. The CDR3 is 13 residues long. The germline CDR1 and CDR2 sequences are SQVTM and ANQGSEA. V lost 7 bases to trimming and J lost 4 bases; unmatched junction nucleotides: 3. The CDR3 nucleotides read TGCAGCGCCAGGACAGGGGGCACCGGGGAGCTGTTTTTT. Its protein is CSARTGGTGELFF.

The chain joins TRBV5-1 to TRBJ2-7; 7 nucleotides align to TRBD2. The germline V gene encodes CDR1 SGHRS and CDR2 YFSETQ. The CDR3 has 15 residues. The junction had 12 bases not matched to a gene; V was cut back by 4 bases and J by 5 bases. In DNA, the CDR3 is TGCGCCAGCAGCGTTACACCGGGACTATTAAACGAGCAGTACTTC. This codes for CASSVTPGLLNEQYF.

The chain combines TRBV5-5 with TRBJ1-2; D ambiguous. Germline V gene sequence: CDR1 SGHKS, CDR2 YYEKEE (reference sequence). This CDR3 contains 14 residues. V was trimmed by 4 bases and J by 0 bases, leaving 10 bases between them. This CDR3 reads CASSPTGSNYGYTF. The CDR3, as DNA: TGTGCCAGCAGCCCGACCGGGTCTAACTATGGCTACACCTTC.

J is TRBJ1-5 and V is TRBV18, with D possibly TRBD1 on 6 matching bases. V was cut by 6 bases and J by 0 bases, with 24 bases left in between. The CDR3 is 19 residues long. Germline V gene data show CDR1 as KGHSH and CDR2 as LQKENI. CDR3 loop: CASSPDGRGHRNSNQPQHF. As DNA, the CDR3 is TGTGCCAGCTCCCCCGATGGCAGGGGCCACCGGAATAGCAATCAGCCCCAGCATTTT.

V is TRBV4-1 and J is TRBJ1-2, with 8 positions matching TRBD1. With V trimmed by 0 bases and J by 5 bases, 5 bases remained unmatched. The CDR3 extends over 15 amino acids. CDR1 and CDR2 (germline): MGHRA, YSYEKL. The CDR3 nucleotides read TGCGCCAGCAGCCAAGACCCTCAGGGGGCGTATGGCTACACCTTC. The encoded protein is CASSQDPQGAYGYTF.

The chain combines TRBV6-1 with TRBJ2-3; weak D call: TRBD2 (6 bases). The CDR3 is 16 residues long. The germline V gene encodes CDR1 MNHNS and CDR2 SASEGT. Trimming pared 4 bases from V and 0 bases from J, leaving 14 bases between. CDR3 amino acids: CASSVLAGYSTDTQYF. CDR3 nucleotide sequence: TGTGCCAGCAGTGTCCTGGCGGGGTATAGCACAGATACGCAGTATTTT.

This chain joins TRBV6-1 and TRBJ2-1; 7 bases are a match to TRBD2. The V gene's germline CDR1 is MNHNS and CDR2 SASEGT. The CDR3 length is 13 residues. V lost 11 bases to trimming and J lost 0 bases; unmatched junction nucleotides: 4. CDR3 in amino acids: CAGGGSSYNEQFF. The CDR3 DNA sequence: TGTGCCGGGGGGGGGAGCTCCTACAATGAGCAGTTCTTC.

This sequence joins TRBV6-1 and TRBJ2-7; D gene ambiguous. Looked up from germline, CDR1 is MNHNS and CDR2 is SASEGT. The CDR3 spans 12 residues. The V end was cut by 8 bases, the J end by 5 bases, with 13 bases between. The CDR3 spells CASVVSPNEQYF. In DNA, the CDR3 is TGTGCCAGCGTAGTATCCCCTAACGAGCAGTACTTC.

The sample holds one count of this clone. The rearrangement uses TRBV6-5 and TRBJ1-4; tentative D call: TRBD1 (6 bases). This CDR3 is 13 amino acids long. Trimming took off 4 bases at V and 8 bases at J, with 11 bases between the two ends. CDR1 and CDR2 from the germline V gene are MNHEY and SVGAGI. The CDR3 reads CASSFRGHEKLFF. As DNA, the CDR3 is TGTGCCAGCAGTTTCAGGGGTCACGAAAAACTGTTTTTT.